Here is one T cell receptor (beta chain) with its context. This record comes from a study of blood T cell repertoires in COVID-19. Background on the study: Spain, Italy and the United States supplied samples that represented acute and convalescent COVID-19. T cells, B-cell-depleted T cells, or PBMCs supplied cDNA or gDNA.

Authors' processing steps: Scientists estimated how many nucleated cells there were by amplifying reference gene primers. Sequencing used immunoSEQ multiplex PCR; TCRdb keeps in-frame clones, though not all of them. D and trimming come from the DNA, and the V and J calls and clone size come from that table. The sample includes about 210,000 clones, approximately 86% of them seen just once. The sequenced material came from PBMCs or T cells enriched from blood (not recorded which). The sequence derives from a woman in her 30s who had been exposed to COVID-19.

In DNA form, the CDR3 reads TGTGCCAGCAGTTACGGTGCAGGGGGGAACTATGGCTACACCTTC. Translated, it gives CASSYGAGGNYGYTF. The J gene is TRBJ1-2, the V gene TRBV6-5, with TRBD1 matching over 7 bases. The germline V gene encodes CDR1 MNHEY and CDR2 SVGAGI. CDR3 length: 15 amino acids. With V trimmed by 2 bases and J by 2 bases, 5 bases remained unmatched.